This T cell receptor (beta chain) was captured in a study of blood T cell repertoires in COVID-19. Study-wide background: Sites in the United States, Italy and Spain provided acute and convalescent COVID-19 samples. T cells, B-cell-depleted T cells, or PBMCs provided the cDNA or gDNA that served as material.

In the study's own analysis: By means of reference gene primer amplification, nucleated cell counts were estimated. Sequencing was performed with immunoSEQ multiplex PCR; in TCRdb, only in-frame clones are kept and a portion is missing. V, J and clone size are those of that table, while D and trimming were read from the DNA. The sample lists roughly 100,000 clones; around 90% were seen once. The CDR3 totals 13 residues. Germline loops: CDR1 SGHDT, CDR2 YYEEEE. V gave up 4 bases and J gave up 4 bases; unmatched junction bases: 3. This chain links TRBV5-6 with TRBJ1-1, with 8 bases identical to TRBD1. This receptor was taken from a human donor in a cohort sampled during active COVID-19. What was sequenced was peripheral blood. CDR3 amino acids: CASSTGGGTEAFF. CDR3 bases: TGTGCCAGCAGCACAGGGGGGGGCACTGAAGCTTTCTTT.